A selection of T cell receptor beta chains follows, all from one sample in a study of T cell responses to AZD1222 COVID-19 vaccine. Data came from immunoSEQ multiplex PCR; TCRdb stores just in-frame clones and leaves some out. The sample contains 70,000 to 95,000 clones, approximately 89% of which appear only once. Sequenced material: peripheral blood, taken 28 days after the second AZD1222 dose. The receptors shown here come from an adult who received the AZD1222 COVID-19 vaccine. Each CDR3 is given with its conserved first and last residue. A D gene is named only where the DNA matches it firmly. Size tells how often a clone was seen (once, few, many) or the class of an expanded clone, and some rows leave it out.

D: .
size: .
V: TRBV24-1
J: TRBJ1-3
CDR3: CATSILDGSTGNTIYF
DNA: TGTGCCACCAGCATCCTGGACGGATCCACTGGAAACACCATATATTTT

D: TRBD1
size: once
V: TRBV30
J: TRBJ1-5
CDR3: CAWRAGTGGFQPQHF
DNA: TGTGCCTGGAGAGCCGGGACAGGGGGCTTTCAGCCCCAGCATTTT

D: .
size: .
V: TRBV11-2
J: TRBJ1-2
CDR3: CASSLGSTGNGYTF
DNA: TGTGCCAGCAGCTTAGGGTCAACTGGGAATGGCTACACCTTC

D: TRBD1
size: .
V: TRBV9
J: TRBJ2-3
CDR3: CASSEGQEDTQYF
DNA: TGTGCCAGCAGCGAGGGACAGGAAGATACGCAGTATTTT

D: TRBD2
size: .
V: TRBV3-1/TRBV3-2
J: TRBJ2-3
CDR3: CASSQAAGGPTDTQYF
DNA: TGTGCCAGCAGCCAAGCGGCGGGAGGGCCCACAGATACGCAGTATTTT

D: .
size: .
V: TRBV6-5
J: TRBJ2-2
CDR3: CASVRAIGTGELFF
DNA: TGTGCCAGCGTCCGAGCGATCGGCACCGGGGAGCTGTTTTTT

D: TRBD2
size: .
V: TRBV5-5
J: TRBJ2-5
CDR3: CASRPGLAGERGSETQYF
DNA: TGTGCCAGCAGGCCCGGACTAGCAGGCGAGAGGGGATCAGAGACCCAGTACTTC

D: .
size: once
V: TRBV4-1
J: TRBJ2-1
CDR3: CASSHGPRGNEQFF
DNA: TGCGCCAGCAGCCACGGACCCAGGGGAAATGAGCAGTTCTTC

D: .
size: .
V: TRBV28
J: TRBJ1-2
CDR3: CASTQGRREYGYTF
DNA: TGTGCCAGCACACAGGGTCGAAGGGAATATGGCTACACCTTC

D: TRBD2
size: .
V: TRBV30
J: TRBJ2-5
CDR3: CAWSVKAGVGETQYF
DNA: TGTGCCTGGAGTGTAAAAGCGGGAGTGGGAGAGACCCAGTACTTC

D: .
size: once
V: TRBV10-3
J: TRBJ2-3
CDR3: CAISAPRTDTQYF
DNA: TGTGCCATCAGTGCGCCCCGCACAGATACGCAGTATTTT

D: TRBD1
size: .
V: TRBV24-1
J: TRBJ1-5
CDR3: CATSDSRTGVIQPQHF
DNA: TGTGCCACCAGTGACTCCCGGACAGGGGTCATACAGCCCCAGCATTTT

D: TRBD2
size: .
V: TRBV7-6
J: TRBJ2-7
CDR3: CASSLGASGGSYEQYF
DNA: TGTGCCAGCAGCTTAGGTGCTAGCGGGGGATCCTACGAGCAGTACTTC

D: .
size: .
V: TRBV29-1
J: TRBJ2-2
CDR3: CSVEVFGVRGTGELFF
DNA: TGCAGCGTTGAAGTCTTTGGGGTGCGGGGCACCGGGGAGCTGTTTTTT

D: TRBD1
size: once
V: TRBV28
J: TRBJ1-2
CDR3: CASSLETGQSYGYTF
DNA: TGTGCCAGCAGTTTAGAGACGGGACAGTCCTATGGCTACACCTTC

D: TRBD2
size: .
V: TRBV7-3
J: TRBJ2-2
CDR3: CASSLREVGTGELFF
DNA: TGTGCCAGCAGCTTGCGGGAGGTTGGCACCGGGGAGCTGTTTTTT

D: .
size: .
V: TRBV6-2/TRBV6-3
J: TRBJ1-4
CDR3: CASSYPHGKEEKLFF
DNA: TGTGCCAGCAGTTACCCCCACGGGAAAGAGGAAAAACTGTTTTTT

D: .
size: .
V: TRBV5-1
J: TRBJ2-5
CDR3: CASSFPGQETQYF
DNA: TGCGCCAGCAGCTTTCCGGGACAAGAGACCCAGTACTTC

D: .
size: .
V: TRBV28
J: TRBJ2-7
CDR3: CASSPLSGGAYEQYF
DNA: TGTGCCAGCAGTCCACTCTCCGGCGGGGCCTACGAGCAGTACTTC

D: TRBD1
size: .
V: TRBV28
J: TRBJ2-3
CDR3: CASRVAGGYPDTQYF
DNA: TGTGCCAGCAGGGTGGCAGGGGGCTATCCAGATACGCAGTATTTT

D: .
size: once
V: TRBV28
J: TRBJ1-2
CDR3: CASSPPTTRYGYTF
DNA: TGTGCCAGCAGTCCACCGACGACGCGCTATGGCTACACCTTC

D: .
size: .
V: TRBV28
J: TRBJ2-1
CDR3: CASSLPTGAYNEQFF
DNA: TGTGCCAGCAGTTTGCCGACGGGAGCCTACAATGAGCAGTTCTTC